The rows below give T cell receptor beta chains drawn from one sample of a study of OX40 agonist ivuxolimab in advanced cancers. Using immunoSEQ multiplex PCR, the repertoire was profiled, and TCRdb retains in-frame clones only, with some absent. The sample has about 38,000 clones, about nine tenths seen once. The sequences come from CD4+ or CD8+ T cells sorted from blood, collected in a trial of the OX40 agonist ivuxolimab. These receptors were taken from an adult with an advanced solid tumor such as melanoma, head and neck, liver or kidney cancer. Both conserved end residues are part of each CDR3. Fields, in order: clone size, J gene, D gene, V gene, CDR3 protein, CDR3 DNA. A D gene is named only where the DNA matches it firmly. Size is omitted from some rows. Given values are once, few, many or a class for expanded clones.

clone size: NA; J gene: TRBJ1-1; D gene: NA; V gene: TRBV18; CDR3 protein: CASSPGQNTEAFF; CDR3 DNA: TGTGCCAGCTCACCAGGGCAGAACACTGAAGCTTTCTTT
clone size: once; J gene: TRBJ2-6; D gene: NA; V gene: TRBV6-5; CDR3 protein: CASSYSYSSGANVLTF; CDR3 DNA: TGTGCCAGCAGTTACTCATACTCCTCTGGGGCCAACGTCCTGACTTTC
clone size: once; J gene: TRBJ2-3; D gene: NA; V gene: TRBV28; CDR3 protein: CASSLYTGAMGTDTQYF; CDR3 DNA: TGTGCCAGCAGTTTATACACCGGGGCAATGGGGACAGATACGCAGTATTTT
clone size: NA; J gene: TRBJ1-2; D gene: TRBD1; V gene: TRBV9; CDR3 protein: CASSAGQANYGYTF; CDR3 DNA: TGTGCCAGCAGCGCCGGACAGGCGAACTATGGCTACACCTTC
clone size: NA; J gene: TRBJ2-5; D gene: NA; V gene: TRBV10-3; CDR3 protein: CAINTGRETQYF; CDR3 DNA: TGTGCCATCAATACAGGCCGGGAGACCCAGTACTTC
clone size: NA; J gene: TRBJ2-1; D gene: NA; V gene: TRBV28; CDR3 protein: CASSFQSSYNEQFF; CDR3 DNA: TGTGCCAGCAGTTTTCAGAGCTCCTACAATGAGCAGTTCTTC
clone size: NA; J gene: TRBJ2-1; D gene: NA; V gene: TRBV4-2; CDR3 protein: CASSQDGVNADEQFF; CDR3 DNA: TGTGCCAGCAGCCAAGATGGCGTAAATGCCGATGAGCAGTTCTTC
clone size: NA; J gene: TRBJ2-7; D gene: NA; V gene: TRBV2; CDR3 protein: CASMGVSYEQYF; CDR3 DNA: TGTGCCAGCATGGGGGTTTCCTACGAGCAGTACTTC
clone size: NA; J gene: TRBJ2-7; D gene: NA; V gene: TRBV7-8; CDR3 protein: CASAGRDEQYF; CDR3 DNA: TGTGCCAGCGCCGGACGGGACGAGCAGTACTTC
clone size: NA; J gene: TRBJ2-7; D gene: TRBD2; V gene: TRBV9; CDR3 protein: CASSAGLAGLYEQYF; CDR3 DNA: TGTGCCAGCAGCGCCGGACTAGCGGGGCTCTACGAGCAGTACTTC
clone size: NA; J gene: TRBJ2-7; D gene: NA; V gene: TRBV6-6; CDR3 protein: CASKGRRDGNEQYF; CDR3 DNA: TGTGCCAGCAAGGGGCGTAGGGACGGCAACGAGCAGTACTTC
clone size: NA; J gene: TRBJ2-7; D gene: TRBD1; V gene: TRBV25-1; CDR3 protein: CASSSPDRVFDEQYF; CDR3 DNA: TGTGCCAGCAGTTCCCCGGACAGGGTGTTCGACGAGCAGTACTTC
clone size: NA; J gene: TRBJ2-5; D gene: TRBD2; V gene: TRBV7-9; CDR3 protein: CASSPAGEEETQYF; CDR3 DNA: TGTGCCAGCAGCCCGGCGGGGGAGGAAGAGACCCAGTACTTC
clone size: NA; J gene: TRBJ2-5; D gene: NA; V gene: TRBV4-1; CDR3 protein: CASSQDQWRAQETQYF; CDR3 DNA: TGCGCCAGCAGCCAAGATCAGTGGCGGGCGCAAGAGACCCAGTACTTC
clone size: once; J gene: TRBJ2-7; D gene: NA; V gene: TRBV6-1; CDR3 protein: CASSEWGEGGYEQYF; CDR3 DNA: TGTGCCAGCAGTGAGTGGGGCGAGGGGGGCTACGAGCAGTACTTC
clone size: NA; J gene: TRBJ2-3; D gene: TRBD2; V gene: TRBV5-1; CDR3 protein: CASSVGLAGGPGTDTQYF; CDR3 DNA: TGCGCCAGCAGCGTGGGACTAGCGGGAGGGCCGGGCACAGATACGCAGTATTTT
clone size: NA; J gene: TRBJ2-3; D gene: NA; V gene: TRBV2; CDR3 protein: CASSEEDTQYF; CDR3 DNA: TGTGCCAGCAGTGAGGAGGATACGCAGTATTTT
clone size: NA; J gene: TRBJ1-3; D gene: NA; V gene: TRBV6-1; CDR3 protein: CASSVWGNTIYF; CDR3 DNA: TGTGCCAGCAGCGTCTGGGGAAACACCATATATTTT
clone size: NA; J gene: TRBJ2-2; D gene: TRBD2; V gene: TRBV10-3; CDR3 protein: CAISVGLANTGELFF; CDR3 DNA: TGTGCCATCAGTGTTGGACTAGCGAACACCGGGGAGCTGTTTTTT
clone size: NA; J gene: TRBJ1-2; D gene: NA; V gene: TRBV6-6; CDR3 protein: CASSYQGSDYGYTF; CDR3 DNA: TGTGCCAGCAGTTACCAGGGGAGCGACTATGGCTACACCTTC
clone size: NA; J gene: TRBJ2-7; D gene: NA; V gene: TRBV29-1; CDR3 protein: CSVESLRGSSYEQYF; CDR3 DNA: TGCAGCGTTGAGAGCCTTAGGGGGTCGTCCTACGAGCAGTACTTC
clone size: NA; J gene: TRBJ2-7; D gene: NA; V gene: TRBV21-1; CDR3 protein: CASSTGGSPYEQYF; CDR3 DNA: TGTGCCAGCAGCACTGGGGGGTCCCCCTACGAGCAGTACTTC
clone size: once; J gene: TRBJ1-6; D gene: NA; V gene: TRBV15; CDR3 protein: CATSSKSVDNSPLHF; CDR3 DNA: TGTGCCACCAGCAGCAAGTCAGTAGATAATTCACCCCTCCACTTT
clone size: NA; J gene: TRBJ2-3; D gene: NA; V gene: TRBV5-1; CDR3 protein: CASSLMGPLTDTQYF; CDR3 DNA: TGCGCCAGCAGCTTGATGGGCCCCCTCACAGATACGCAGTATTTT
clone size: once; J gene: TRBJ1-1; D gene: TRBD1; V gene: TRBV7-8; CDR3 protein: CASSSDRGGRNTEAFF; CDR3 DNA: TGTGCCAGCAGCTCAGACAGGGGCGGGAGGAACACTGAAGCTTTCTTT
clone size: NA; J gene: TRBJ1-4; D gene: TRBD1; V gene: TRBV5-5; CDR3 protein: CASRMAGGEEKLFF; CDR3 DNA: TGTGCCAGCAGGATGGCAGGGGGAGAAGAAAAACTGTTTTTT
clone size: NA; J gene: TRBJ2-5; D gene: NA; V gene: TRBV11-3; CDR3 protein: CASSLGLETQYF; CDR3 DNA: TGTGCCAGCAGCTTAGGACTAGAGACCCAGTACTTC
clone size: NA; J gene: TRBJ2-7; D gene: NA; V gene: TRBV10-3; CDR3 protein: CAIREPSSFWYF; CDR3 DNA: TGTGCCATCAGGGAACCGTCTAGCTTTTGGTACTTC
clone size: NA; J gene: TRBJ2-7; D gene: NA; V gene: TRBV5-6; CDR3 protein: CASSSTGEAGGAYEQYF; CDR3 DNA: TGTGCCAGCAGCTCGACAGGGGAGGCGGGAGGGGCCTACGAGCAGTACTTC
clone size: NA; J gene: TRBJ2-2; D gene: TRBD1; V gene: TRBV10-1; CDR3 protein: CASSEGQGAITGELFF; CDR3 DNA: TGCGCCAGCAGTGAGGGACAGGGGGCGATTACCGGGGAGCTGTTTTTT
clone size: NA; J gene: TRBJ2-3; D gene: TRBD2; V gene: TRBV6-1; CDR3 protein: CASSDLTSPVPDTQYF; CDR3 DNA: TGTGCCAGCAGTGACCTGACTAGCCCCGTCCCGGATACGCAGTATTTT
clone size: NA; J gene: TRBJ1-4; D gene: TRBD1; V gene: TRBV6-5; CDR3 protein: CASSYTRDSKNEKLFF; CDR3 DNA: TGTGCCAGCAGTTACACTCGGGACAGTAAAAATGAAAAACTGTTTTTT
clone size: NA; J gene: TRBJ2-3; D gene: TRBD1; V gene: TRBV18; CDR3 protein: CASSPSPGQGTDTQYF; CDR3 DNA: TGTGCCAGCTCACCGAGCCCGGGACAGGGCACAGATACGCAGTATTTT
clone size: NA; J gene: TRBJ1-4; D gene: NA; V gene: TRBV2; CDR3 protein: CASTGRIGGEKLFF; CDR3 DNA: TGTGCCAGCACCGGCCGGATAGGTGGTGAAAAACTGTTTTTT
clone size: NA; J gene: TRBJ2-7; D gene: TRBD2; V gene: TRBV5-1; CDR3 protein: CASSLLSSGSSYEQYF; CDR3 DNA: TGCGCCAGCAGCTTGTTGTCTAGCGGGAGTTCCTACGAGCAGTACTTC
clone size: NA; J gene: TRBJ1-5; D gene: NA; V gene: TRBV6-6; CDR3 protein: CASRGEWGQPQHF; CDR3 DNA: TGTGCCAGCAGAGGGGAGTGGGGGCAGCCCCAGCATTTT
clone size: NA; J gene: TRBJ1-2; D gene: NA; V gene: TRBV7-9; CDR3 protein: CASRTDGLYGYTF; CDR3 DNA: TGTGCCAGCAGGACAGACGGATTATATGGCTACACCTTC
clone size: NA; J gene: TRBJ1-2; D gene: TRBD1; V gene: TRBV6-4; CDR3 protein: CASSDSGQGTYGYTF; CDR3 DNA: TGTGCCAGCAGTGACTCTGGACAGGGAACCTATGGCTACACCTTC
clone size: NA; J gene: TRBJ2-7; D gene: NA; V gene: TRBV6-1; CDR3 protein: CASSELTRSSYEQYF; CDR3 DNA: TGTGCCAGCAGTGAATTAACGAGGAGCTCCTACGAGCAGTACTTC
clone size: NA; J gene: TRBJ2-7; D gene: TRBD1; V gene: TRBV7-9; CDR3 protein: CASSLAPGTGASYEQYF; CDR3 DNA: TGTGCCAGCAGCTTAGCCCCCGGGACAGGGGCCTCCTACGAGCAGTACTTC
clone size: NA; J gene: TRBJ1-1; D gene: TRBD1; V gene: TRBV2; CDR3 protein: CASKDDRDYTEAFF; CDR3 DNA: TGTGCCAGCAAAGACGACAGGGACTACACTGAAGCTTTCTTT
clone size: NA; J gene: TRBJ1-5; D gene: NA; V gene: TRBV6-1; CDR3 protein: CASSEVRNQPQHF; CDR3 DNA: TGTGCCAGCAGTGAAGTGCGCAATCAGCCCCAGCATTTT
clone size: large; J gene: TRBJ2-7; D gene: NA; V gene: TRBV19; CDR3 protein: CATRGGFPENEQYF; CDR3 DNA: TGTGCCACCCGAGGTGGCTTCCCAGAGAACGAGCAGTACTTC